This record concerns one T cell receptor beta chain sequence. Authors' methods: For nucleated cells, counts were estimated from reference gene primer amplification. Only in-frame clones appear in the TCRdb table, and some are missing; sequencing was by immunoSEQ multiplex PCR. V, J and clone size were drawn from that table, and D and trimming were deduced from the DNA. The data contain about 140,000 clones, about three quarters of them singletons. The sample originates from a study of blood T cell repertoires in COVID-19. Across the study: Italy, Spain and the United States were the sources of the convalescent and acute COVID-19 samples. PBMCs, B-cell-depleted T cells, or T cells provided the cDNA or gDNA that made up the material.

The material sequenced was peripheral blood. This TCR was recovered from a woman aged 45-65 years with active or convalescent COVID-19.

In nucleotides, the CDR3 is TGTGCCAGTAGTATATCAGCGGACGAGGACTACGAGCAGTACTTC. It specifies CASSISADEDYEQYF. This chain uses TRBV19 with TRBJ2-7; D perhaps matches TRBD2 (5 bases). Trimming stripped 2 bases from V and 3 bases from J, with 14 bases between. Germline CDR1 is LNHDA and CDR2 is SQIVND (reference sequence). The CDR3 runs to 15 residues.